A selection of T cell receptor beta chains follows, all from one sample in a study of shared clonotypes between healthy human individuals. Assay: immunoSEQ multiplex PCR; the TCRdb copy retains only in-frame clones and omits some. The sample contains roughly 590,000 clones, about 95% of which appear only once. The sample was naive CD8+ T cells sorted from blood. These receptors all stem from a woman in her 30s in good health. The CDR3 runs from the conserved cysteine through the conserved F or W. The order of the fields is clone size, D gene, V gene, J gene, CDR3 DNA, CDR3 protein. The D gene is left open where the match is weak. Only part of the rows carry a size: once, few, many, or a class if the clone is expanded.

clone_size: NA
d_call: TRBD1
v_call: TRBV19
j_call: TRBJ2-7
cdr3_nt: TGTGCCAGTTCGCGGGGGACAGGGGTCTACGAGCAGTACTTC
cdr3_aa: CASSRGTGVYEQYF

clone_size: NA
d_call: NA
v_call: TRBV2
j_call: TRBJ1-1
cdr3_nt: TGTGCCAGCAGTACGGTCGTGGGCACTGAAGCTTTCTTT
cdr3_aa: CASSTVVGTEAFF

clone_size: NA
d_call: NA
v_call: TRBV13
j_call: TRBJ2-3
cdr3_nt: TGTGCCAGCAGCCTCCTAAGAGGGGATACGCAGTATTTT
cdr3_aa: CASSLLRGDTQYF

clone_size: NA
d_call: NA
v_call: TRBV27
j_call: TRBJ2-7
cdr3_nt: TGTGCCAGCAGTTTTAGTAGCGGCGAGCAGTACTTC
cdr3_aa: CASSFSSGEQYF

clone_size: once
d_call: TRBD2
v_call: TRBV29-1
j_call: TRBJ2-3
cdr3_nt: TGCAGCGTTGAGCAAATACTAGCGGGAGGAGGTCGCACAGATACGCAGTATTTT
cdr3_aa: CSVEQILAGGGRTDTQYF

clone_size: NA
d_call: NA
v_call: TRBV19
j_call: TRBJ1-1
cdr3_nt: TGTGCCAGTAGCGTCACAGGGAAAGGGGCCACTGAAGCTTTCTTT
cdr3_aa: CASSVTGKGATEAFF

clone_size: NA
d_call: TRBD2
v_call: TRBV27
j_call: TRBJ2-5
cdr3_nt: TGTGCCAGCAGTTTATGGGCTAGCGGAGACCTCCAAGAGACCCAGTACTTC
cdr3_aa: CASSLWASGDLQETQYF

clone_size: NA
d_call: TRBD1
v_call: TRBV7-2
j_call: TRBJ2-1
cdr3_nt: TGTGCCAGCAGCCCGTACGCCCCCGGGACAGGGAGGAATGAGCAGTTCTTC
cdr3_aa: CASSPYAPGTGRNEQFF

clone_size: NA
d_call: NA
v_call: TRBV5-6
j_call: TRBJ1-2
cdr3_nt: TGTGCCAGCAGCCTTCAGGGGATTTATGGCTACACCTTC
cdr3_aa: CASSLQGIYGYTF

clone_size: once
d_call: TRBD2
v_call: TRBV2
j_call: TRBJ2-4
cdr3_nt: TGTGCCAGCAGCGGGATAGCGGGAGGGCCGATGGTTCAGTACTTC
cdr3_aa: CASSGIAGGPMVQYF

clone_size: NA
d_call: NA
v_call: TRBV6-5
j_call: TRBJ2-2
cdr3_nt: TGTGCCAGCAGTCGCGCGAACACCGGGGAGCTGTTTTTT
cdr3_aa: CASSRANTGELFF

clone_size: once
d_call: NA
v_call: TRBV7-8
j_call: TRBJ2-1
cdr3_nt: TGTGCCAGCAGCTTAGCCCTAGGCGGGGACTCGTACAATGAGCAGTTCTTC
cdr3_aa: CASSLALGGDSYNEQFF

clone_size: NA
d_call: TRBD2
v_call: TRBV7-2
j_call: TRBJ2-7
cdr3_nt: TGTGCCAGCAGCTCTACTAGCGGGAACACCTACGAGCAGTACTTC
cdr3_aa: CASSSTSGNTYEQYF

clone_size: NA
d_call: TRBD2
v_call: TRBV7-2
j_call: TRBJ2-1
cdr3_nt: TGTGCCAGCAGCCGGGGGACTAGCGGACTTACCTACAATGAGCAGTTCTTC
cdr3_aa: CASSRGTSGLTYNEQFF

clone_size: NA
d_call: NA
v_call: TRBV27
j_call: TRBJ1-2
cdr3_nt: TGTGCCAGCAGCCTGATGGCTTCGAGTGGCTACACCTTC
cdr3_aa: CASSLMASSGYTF

clone_size: NA
d_call: NA
v_call: TRBV7-8
j_call: TRBJ2-1
cdr3_nt: TGTGCCAGCAGCCGGGGTGCCGTAACCTACAATGAGCAGTTCTTC
cdr3_aa: CASSRGAVTYNEQFF

clone_size: NA
d_call: NA
v_call: TRBV5-4
j_call: TRBJ2-2
cdr3_nt: TGTGCCAGCAGCTTTCAGACGCTTGGGACCGGGGAGCTGTTTTTT
cdr3_aa: CASSFQTLGTGELFF

clone_size: NA
d_call: TRBD2
v_call: TRBV29-1
j_call: TRBJ2-1
cdr3_nt: TGCAGCGTTGCCGCTGGGGGGCCGGGACTAGCGGGAGATGAGCAGTTCTTC
cdr3_aa: CSVAAGGPGLAGDEQFF

clone_size: NA
d_call: TRBD2
v_call: TRBV19
j_call: TRBJ2-1
cdr3_nt: TGTGCCAGTTCGACCAGCGGGAACTACAATGAGCAGTTCTTC
cdr3_aa: CASSTSGNYNEQFF

clone_size: once
d_call: NA
v_call: TRBV6-1
j_call: TRBJ1-5
cdr3_nt: TGTGCCAGCAGTGAAGACCAGCATTATAGCAATCAGCCCCAGCATTTT
cdr3_aa: CASSEDQHYSNQPQHF

clone_size: NA
d_call: NA
v_call: TRBV6-1
j_call: TRBJ2-7
cdr3_nt: TGTGCCAGCCGGACGGGGAATTCGGACGAGCAGTACTTC
cdr3_aa: CASRTGNSDEQYF

clone_size: NA
d_call: TRBD2
v_call: TRBV7-2
j_call: TRBJ2-3
cdr3_nt: TGTGCCAGCAGCTCGGGACTAGCAACAGATACGCAGTATTTT
cdr3_aa: CASSSGLATDTQYF

clone_size: NA
d_call: NA
v_call: TRBV9
j_call: TRBJ1-1
cdr3_nt: TGTGCCAGCAGCGTAGTTGGGGGAACAGTGAACACTGAAGCTTTCTTT
cdr3_aa: CASSVVGGTVNTEAFF

clone_size: NA
d_call: TRBD2
v_call: TRBV4-1
j_call: TRBJ2-7
cdr3_nt: TGCGCCAGCAGCCTGGGACTAGCTATGGGCTACGAGCAGTACTTC
cdr3_aa: CASSLGLAMGYEQYF

clone_size: NA
d_call: NA
v_call: TRBV5-4
j_call: TRBJ2-2
cdr3_nt: TGTGCCAGCAGCTTGTACGGGGAGCTGTTTTTT
cdr3_aa: CASSLYGELFF

clone_size: NA
d_call: NA
v_call: TRBV6-5
j_call: TRBJ2-7
cdr3_nt: TGTGCCAGCAGTGCCCGGGGCCATCCCTACGAGCAGTACTTC
cdr3_aa: CASSARGHPYEQYF

clone_size: NA
d_call: NA
v_call: TRBV28
j_call: TRBJ2-1
cdr3_nt: TGTGCCAGCAGTTTACCGTCTGGGAGCTCCTACAATGAGCAGTTCTTC
cdr3_aa: CASSLPSGSSYNEQFF

clone_size: NA
d_call: NA
v_call: TRBV5-6
j_call: TRBJ2-1
cdr3_nt: TGTGCCAGCAGCCCAAAAGGATACACCTACAATGAGCAGTTCTTC
cdr3_aa: CASSPKGYTYNEQFF

clone_size: NA
d_call: NA
v_call: TRBV28
j_call: TRBJ2-7
cdr3_nt: TGTGCCAGACGCGAGCAGTACTTC
cdr3_aa: CARREQYF

clone_size: NA
d_call: NA
v_call: TRBV11-2
j_call: TRBJ2-7
cdr3_nt: TGTGCCAGCAGCTACCTGAGTTACTCCTACGAGCAGTACTTC
cdr3_aa: CASSYLSYSYEQYF

clone_size: NA
d_call: NA
v_call: TRBV27
j_call: TRBJ1-1
cdr3_nt: TGTGCCAGCAGTCCCCACCTGGACACTGAAGCTTTCTTT
cdr3_aa: CASSPHLDTEAFF

clone_size: NA
d_call: TRBD2
v_call: TRBV5-8
j_call: TRBJ2-3
cdr3_nt: TGTGCCAGCAGCTTCGGTAGCGGGAGGGTTTGGGATACGCAGTATTTT
cdr3_aa: CASSFGSGRVWDTQYF

clone_size: NA
d_call: NA
v_call: TRBV19
j_call: TRBJ1-4
cdr3_nt: TGTGCCAGTAGTATTGGGGGAAACGAAAAACTGTTTTTT
cdr3_aa: CASSIGGNEKLFF

clone_size: NA
d_call: NA
v_call: TRBV2
j_call: TRBJ1-1
cdr3_nt: TGTGCCAGCATAAGGGTCACTGAAGCTTTCTTT
cdr3_aa: CASIRVTEAFF

clone_size: NA
d_call: NA
v_call: TRBV21-1
j_call: TRBJ1-3
cdr3_nt: TGTGCCAGCAGCAAAGGGAAAGAGGGGGGTTCTGGAAACACCATATATTTT
cdr3_aa: CASSKGKEGGSGNTIYF

clone_size: NA
d_call: NA
v_call: TRBV27
j_call: TRBJ2-7
cdr3_nt: TGTGCCAGCAGTTTAGTCCCACAGCGCTACGAGCAGTACTTC
cdr3_aa: CASSLVPQRYEQYF

clone_size: NA
d_call: NA
v_call: TRBV9
j_call: TRBJ1-2
cdr3_nt: TGTGCCAGCAGCGAGACGAAGGGACCGAGTAACTATGGCTACACCTTC
cdr3_aa: CASSETKGPSNYGYTF

clone_size: NA
d_call: TRBD1
v_call: TRBV28
j_call: TRBJ2-2
cdr3_nt: TGTGCCAGCAGGTGGACAGGGGCGGGCGGGGAGCTGTTTTTT
cdr3_aa: CASRWTGAGGELFF

clone_size: once
d_call: NA
v_call: TRBV11-2
j_call: TRBJ1-1
cdr3_nt: TGTGCCAGCAGCTCCGACATCGTCACTGAAGCTTTCTTT
cdr3_aa: CASSSDIVTEAFF

clone_size: NA
d_call: NA
v_call: TRBV28
j_call: TRBJ2-6
cdr3_nt: TGTGCCAGCAGTTTCCCTGTCGACAGGTTATCTACTGGGGCCAACGTCCTGACTTTC
cdr3_aa: CASSFPVDRLSTGANVLTF